This TCR beta chain was identified during a study of a mutant IDH1 vaccine in newly diagnosed glioma. Study-level information: Treated patients comprised 62.5% males and around 40% females, mean age about 43 years. Week 35 held visit V12, while week 47 held visit V13.

Sequencing used immunoSEQ multiplex PCR; TCRdb keeps in-frame clones, though not all of them. This table holds approximately 61,000 clones, around 81% found once. Turning to this clone: Its antigen remains unidentified.

Time point given: week 35, safety follow-up. What each vaccine dose contained was 300 ug of mutant IDH1 20-mer peptide, accompanied by topical imiquimod. Overall study results and limits: Shifts in the top peripheral T cell clonotypes seemed unrelated to pseudoprogression. Most patients, 85% to 95%, showed vaccine-induced immune responses.

The receptor comes from a man aged 35 to 55 with glioma. Sequencing used PBMCs, obtained from a glioma patient whose treatment included an IDH1 peptide vaccine.

CDR3 nucleotides: TGTGCCAGCAGTCCCCCGGACAGGGTGAAGGACACCATATATTTT. Amino acids: CASSPPDRVKDTIYF. This chain links TRBV6-5 with TRBJ1-3, with 8 bases matching TRBD1. V lost 5 bases and J lost 8; bases outside the gene matches: 11. The germline V gene has CDR1 MNHEY and CDR2 SVGAGI. The length of the CDR3 is 15 residues.